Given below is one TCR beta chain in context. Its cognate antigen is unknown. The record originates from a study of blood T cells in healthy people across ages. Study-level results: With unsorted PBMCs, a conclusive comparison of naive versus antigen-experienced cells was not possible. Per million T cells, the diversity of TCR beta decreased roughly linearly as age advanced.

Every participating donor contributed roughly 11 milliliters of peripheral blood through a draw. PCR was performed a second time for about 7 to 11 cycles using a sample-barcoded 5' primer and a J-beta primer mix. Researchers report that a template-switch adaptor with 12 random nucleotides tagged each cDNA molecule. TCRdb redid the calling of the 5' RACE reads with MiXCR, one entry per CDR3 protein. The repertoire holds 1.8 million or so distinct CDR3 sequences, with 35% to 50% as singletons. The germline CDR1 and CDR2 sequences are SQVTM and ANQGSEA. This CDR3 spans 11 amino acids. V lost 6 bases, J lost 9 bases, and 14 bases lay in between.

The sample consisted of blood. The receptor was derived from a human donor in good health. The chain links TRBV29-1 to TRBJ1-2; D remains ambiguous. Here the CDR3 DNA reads TGCAGCGTCGCTGCATCGGCACGCTACACCTTC. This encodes CSVAASARYTF.